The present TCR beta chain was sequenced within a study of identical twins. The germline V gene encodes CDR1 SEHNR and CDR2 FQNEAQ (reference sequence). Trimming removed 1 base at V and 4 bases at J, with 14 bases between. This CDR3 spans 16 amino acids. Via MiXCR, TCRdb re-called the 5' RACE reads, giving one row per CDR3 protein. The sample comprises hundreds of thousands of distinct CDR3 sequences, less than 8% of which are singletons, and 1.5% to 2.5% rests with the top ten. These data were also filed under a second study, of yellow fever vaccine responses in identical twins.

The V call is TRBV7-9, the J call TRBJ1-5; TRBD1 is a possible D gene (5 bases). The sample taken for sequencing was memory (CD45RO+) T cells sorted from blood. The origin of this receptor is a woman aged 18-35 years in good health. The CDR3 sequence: CASSLGRGGGNQPQHF. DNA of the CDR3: TGTGCCAGCAGCTTAGGGCGGGGGGGAGGTAATCAGCCCCAGCATTTT. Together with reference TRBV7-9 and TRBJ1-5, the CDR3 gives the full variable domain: DTGVSQNPRHKITKRGQNVTFRCDPISEHNRLYWYRQTLGQGPEFLTYFQNEAQLEKSRLLSDRFSAERPKGSFSTLEIQRTEQGDSAMYLCASSLGRGGGNQPQHFGDGTRLSIL.